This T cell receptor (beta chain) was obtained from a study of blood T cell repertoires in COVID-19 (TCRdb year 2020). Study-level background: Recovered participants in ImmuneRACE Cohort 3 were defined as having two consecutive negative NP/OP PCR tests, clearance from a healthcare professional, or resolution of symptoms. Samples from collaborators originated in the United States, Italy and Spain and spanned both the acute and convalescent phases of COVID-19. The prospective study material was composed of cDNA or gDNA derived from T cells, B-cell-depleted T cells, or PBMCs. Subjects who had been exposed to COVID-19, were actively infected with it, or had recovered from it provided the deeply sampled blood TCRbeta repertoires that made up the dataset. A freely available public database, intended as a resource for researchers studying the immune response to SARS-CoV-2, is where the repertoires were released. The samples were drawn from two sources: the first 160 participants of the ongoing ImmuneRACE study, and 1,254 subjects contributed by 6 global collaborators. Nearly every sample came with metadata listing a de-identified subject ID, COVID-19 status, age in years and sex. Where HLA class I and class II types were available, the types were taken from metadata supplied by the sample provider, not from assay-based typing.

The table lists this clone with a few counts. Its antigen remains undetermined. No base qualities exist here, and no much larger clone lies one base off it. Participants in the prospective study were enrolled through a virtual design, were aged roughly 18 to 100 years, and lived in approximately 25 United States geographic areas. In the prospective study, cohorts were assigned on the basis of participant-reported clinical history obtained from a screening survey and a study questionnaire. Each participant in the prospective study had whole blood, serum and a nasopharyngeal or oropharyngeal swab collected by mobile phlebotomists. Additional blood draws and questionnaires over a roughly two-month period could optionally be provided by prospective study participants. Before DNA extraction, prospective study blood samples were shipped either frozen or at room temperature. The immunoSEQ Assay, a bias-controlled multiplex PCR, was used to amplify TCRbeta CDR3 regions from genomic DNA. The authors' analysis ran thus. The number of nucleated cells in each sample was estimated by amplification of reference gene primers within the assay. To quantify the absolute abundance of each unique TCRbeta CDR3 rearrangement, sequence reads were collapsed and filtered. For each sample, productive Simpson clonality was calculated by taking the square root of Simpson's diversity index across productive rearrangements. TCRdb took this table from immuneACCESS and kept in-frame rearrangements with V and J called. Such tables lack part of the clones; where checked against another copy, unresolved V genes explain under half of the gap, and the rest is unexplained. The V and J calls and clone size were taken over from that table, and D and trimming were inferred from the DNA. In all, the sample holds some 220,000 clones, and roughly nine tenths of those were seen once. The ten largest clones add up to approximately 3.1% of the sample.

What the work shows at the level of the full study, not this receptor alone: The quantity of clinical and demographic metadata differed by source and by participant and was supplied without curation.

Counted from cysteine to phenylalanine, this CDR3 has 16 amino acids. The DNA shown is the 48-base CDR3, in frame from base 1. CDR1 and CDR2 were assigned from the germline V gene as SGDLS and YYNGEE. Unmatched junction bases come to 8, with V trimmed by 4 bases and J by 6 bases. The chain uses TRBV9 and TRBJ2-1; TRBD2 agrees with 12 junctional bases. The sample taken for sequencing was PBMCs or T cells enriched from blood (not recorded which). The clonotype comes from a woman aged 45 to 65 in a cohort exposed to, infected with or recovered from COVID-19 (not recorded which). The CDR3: CASSTLAGGPPNEQFF. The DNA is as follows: TGTGCCAGCAGCACCCTAGCGGGGGGGCCTCCCAATGAGCAGTTCTTC. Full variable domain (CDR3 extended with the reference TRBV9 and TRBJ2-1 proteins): DSGVTQTPKHLITATGQRVTLRCSPRSGDLSVYWYQQSLDQGLQFLIQYYNGEERAKGNILERFSAQQFPDLHSELNLSSLELGDSALYFCASSTLAGGPPNEQFFGPGTRLTVL.